Listed below are T cell receptor beta chains from one sample, sequenced in a study of immune evolution from preneoplasia to lung adenocarcinoma. Repertoires were generated with immunoSEQ multiplex PCR, while TCRdb's copy carries only in-frame clones and drops some. The sample consists of a few thousand clones, around four fifths of them appearing once. The sample was FFPE adjacent normal lung tissue. All receptors come from a donor older than 65 with lung adenocarcinoma. Both conserved end residues are part of each CDR3. A D gene is named only where the DNA matches it firmly. Some rows mark clone size as missing; the rest say once, few, many or name a class of expanded clone.

CDR3 DNA: TGTGCCAGCAGAGGAGTGGGGAACACTGAAGCTTTCTTT
CDR3 protein: CASRGVGNTEAFF
V gene: TRBV28
D gene: NA
clone size: NA
J gene: TRBJ1-1

CDR3 DNA: TGCAGCGTCCGCGTGAACACTGAAGCTTTCTTT
CDR3 protein: CSVRVNTEAFF
V gene: TRBV29-1
D gene: NA
clone size: NA
J gene: TRBJ1-1

CDR3 DNA: TGTGCCTGGAGTTCCGGGAAAAACATTCAGTACTTC
CDR3 protein: CAWSSGKNIQYF
V gene: TRBV30
D gene: NA
clone size: NA
J gene: TRBJ2-4

CDR3 DNA: TGTGCCAGCAGCCAACCGTTACCCGTGGACAGGTACCAAGAGACCCAGTACTTC
CDR3 protein: CASSQPLPVDRYQETQYF
V gene: TRBV14
D gene: TRBD1
clone size: NA
J gene: TRBJ2-5

CDR3 DNA: TGTGCCAGCAGGGACAGGGGCGGGGGCACTGAAGCTTTCTTT
CDR3 protein: CASRDRGGGTEAFF
V gene: TRBV6-6
D gene: TRBD1
clone size: NA
J gene: TRBJ1-1

CDR3 DNA: TGTGCCAGCAGACCGGACAGGACCCAAGAGACCCAGTACTTC
CDR3 protein: CASRPDRTQETQYF
V gene: TRBV5-4
D gene: TRBD1
clone size: NA
J gene: TRBJ2-5

CDR3 DNA: TGTGCCAGCAGTTTATCGTCGGCCCGCCCCTACGAGCAGTACTTC
CDR3 protein: CASSLSSARPYEQYF
V gene: TRBV27
D gene: NA
clone size: NA
J gene: TRBJ2-7

CDR3 DNA: TGTGCCAGCAGCCCCCACACAGGGAACTATGGCTACACCTTC
CDR3 protein: CASSPHTGNYGYTF
V gene: TRBV28
D gene: NA
clone size: NA
J gene: TRBJ1-2

CDR3 DNA: TGTGCCTGGAGTCCTACAGGGGCCCTAGGCCGAGCTTTCTTT
CDR3 protein: CAWSPTGALGRAFF
V gene: TRBV30
D gene: TRBD1
clone size: NA
J gene: TRBJ1-1

CDR3 DNA: TGTGCCAGCACCCAAACAAACGGGAACACTGAAGCTTTCTTT
CDR3 protein: CASTQTNGNTEAFF
V gene: TRBV6-6
D gene: NA
clone size: NA
J gene: TRBJ1-1

CDR3 DNA: TGTGCCAGCAGTTACTCGAGGGATACGCAGTATTTT
CDR3 protein: CASSYSRDTQYF
V gene: TRBV6-6
D gene: NA
clone size: NA
J gene: TRBJ2-3

CDR3 DNA: TGTGCCAGCAGCCGGACAGATAGCAATCAGCCCCAGCATTTT
CDR3 protein: CASSRTDSNQPQHF
V gene: TRBV7-9
D gene: NA
clone size: NA
J gene: TRBJ1-5

CDR3 DNA: TGTGCCATCAGGCCCTTCGGGGCTAACTATGGCTACACCTTC
CDR3 protein: CAIRPFGANYGYTF
V gene: TRBV10-3
D gene: NA
clone size: NA
J gene: TRBJ1-2

CDR3 DNA: TGTGCCAGCAGTTTACCAGGGGCCCGGGGCGCTGGCTACACCTTC
CDR3 protein: CASSLPGARGAGYTF
V gene: TRBV28
D gene: NA
clone size: NA
J gene: TRBJ1-2

CDR3 DNA: TGCGCCAGCAGCTCCCAGGGACAGGGGGTCACCGGGGAGCTGTTTTTT
CDR3 protein: CASSSQGQGVTGELFF
V gene: TRBV5-1
D gene: TRBD1
clone size: NA
J gene: TRBJ2-2

CDR3 DNA: TGCGCCAGCAGCTCCGAAACAGATACGCAGTATTTT
CDR3 protein: CASSSETDTQYF
V gene: TRBV5-1
D gene: NA
clone size: NA
J gene: TRBJ2-3

CDR3 DNA: TGCAGCGTTGACGGACTAGCGGGACAAGAGACCCAGTACTTC
CDR3 protein: CSVDGLAGQETQYF
V gene: TRBV29-1
D gene: TRBD2
clone size: NA
J gene: TRBJ2-5

CDR3 DNA: TGTGCCAGTAGTCCCCTAGCGGCGAACACCGGGGAGCTGTTTTTT
CDR3 protein: CASSPLAANTGELFF
V gene: TRBV19
D gene: TRBD2
clone size: NA
J gene: TRBJ2-2

CDR3 DNA: TGTGCCAGCAGCCAAGATCCCCGGGTCTCTGGGGCCAACGTCCTGACTTTC
CDR3 protein: CASSQDPRVSGANVLTF
V gene: TRBV4-2
D gene: NA
clone size: NA
J gene: TRBJ2-6

CDR3 DNA: TGTGCCAGCAGTGGGTCGGGCAATGAGCAGTTCTTC
CDR3 protein: CASSGSGNEQFF
V gene: TRBV5-4
D gene: NA
clone size: NA
J gene: TRBJ2-1

CDR3 DNA: TGTGCCTGGAGTCTCCTGGTTGAAGCTTTCTTT
CDR3 protein: CAWSLLVEAFF
V gene: TRBV30
D gene: NA
clone size: once
J gene: TRBJ1-1

CDR3 DNA: TGTGCCTGGAAATCACCGCAGAACTATGGCTACACCTTC
CDR3 protein: CAWKSPQNYGYTF
V gene: TRBV30
D gene: NA
clone size: NA
J gene: TRBJ1-2

CDR3 DNA: TGTGCCAGCAGCCCCGATATCACAGGGGCGCGGCAGCCCCAGCATTTT
CDR3 protein: CASSPDITGARQPQHF
V gene: TRBV11-2
D gene: TRBD1
clone size: NA
J gene: TRBJ1-5

CDR3 DNA: TGTGCCAGTAGTATGCAGGGATCTGGCTACACCTTC
CDR3 protein: CASSMQGSGYTF
V gene: TRBV19
D gene: NA
clone size: once
J gene: TRBJ1-2

CDR3 DNA: TGTGCCAGCAGCGTAGATGGACTAGCGGCCTACAATGAGCAGTTCTTC
CDR3 protein: CASSVDGLAAYNEQFF
V gene: TRBV9
D gene: TRBD2
clone size: NA
J gene: TRBJ2-1

CDR3 DNA: TGTGCCAGCAGCAGCGGCTCCGTTGCTGATACGCAGTATTTT
CDR3 protein: CASSSGSVADTQYF
V gene: TRBV11-2
D gene: NA
clone size: NA
J gene: TRBJ2-3

CDR3 DNA: TGTGCCACACAGGGGGGGCGCAGTGTCGGGGAGCTGTTTTTT
CDR3 protein: CATQGGRSVGELFF
V gene: TRBV2
D gene: NA
clone size: NA
J gene: TRBJ2-2

CDR3 DNA: TGCGCCAGCAGCAGCTATAATGACCCTAATGGCTACACCTTC
CDR3 protein: CASSSYNDPNGYTF
V gene: TRBV5-1
D gene: NA
clone size: NA
J gene: TRBJ1-2

CDR3 DNA: TGTGCCAGCAGCCTGGGAGCCGTGAAGCAGTTCTTC
CDR3 protein: CASSLGAVKQFF
V gene: TRBV5-6
D gene: NA
clone size: NA
J gene: TRBJ2-1

CDR3 DNA: TGTGCCAGCAGTTCCCCAGGACTAGCGGGAGGGCCAGGGGCAGATACGCAGTATTTT
CDR3 protein: CASSSPGLAGGPGADTQYF
V gene: TRBV28
D gene: TRBD2
clone size: once
J gene: TRBJ2-3

CDR3 DNA: TGTGCCAGCAGCTTAGGTGACAAGTATGGCTACACCTTC
CDR3 protein: CASSLGDKYGYTF
V gene: TRBV7-6
D gene: NA
clone size: NA
J gene: TRBJ1-2

CDR3 DNA: TGCGCCAGCAGCCAAGGGACTAGCGGGAGAACAGATACGCAGTATTTT
CDR3 protein: CASSQGTSGRTDTQYF
V gene: TRBV4-1
D gene: TRBD2
clone size: NA
J gene: TRBJ2-3

CDR3 DNA: TGTGCCAGCAGCTTAGACGAAGAGACTCAGTACTTC
CDR3 protein: CASSLDEETQYF
V gene: TRBV11-2
D gene: NA
clone size: NA
J gene: TRBJ2-5

CDR3 DNA: TGTGCCAGCAGCGGTGGGGCTAGCGGGAGGACCGGGGAGCTGTTTTTT
CDR3 protein: CASSGGASGRTGELFF
V gene: TRBV7-9
D gene: TRBD2
clone size: NA
J gene: TRBJ2-2

CDR3 DNA: TGTGCCAGCAGTTGGACATCTAGCGGAGTCACCGGGGAGCTGTTTTTT
CDR3 protein: CASSWTSSGVTGELFF
V gene: TRBV6-5
D gene: TRBD2
clone size: NA
J gene: TRBJ2-2

CDR3 DNA: TGTGCCTGGAGTGTCGGGGGCAAGGATCAGCCCCAGCATTTT
CDR3 protein: CAWSVGGKDQPQHF
V gene: TRBV30
D gene: NA
clone size: NA
J gene: TRBJ1-5

CDR3 DNA: TGTGCCAGCAGTTTAATGGGGGGGGAGTACCAGCCCCAGCATTTT
CDR3 protein: CASSLMGGEYQPQHF
V gene: TRBV11-2
D gene: NA
clone size: NA
J gene: TRBJ1-5

CDR3 DNA: TGTGCCAGCAGTTTATCAGGGCTTGGCTACACCTTC
CDR3 protein: CASSLSGLGYTF
V gene: TRBV27
D gene: NA
clone size: few
J gene: TRBJ1-2

CDR3 DNA: TGTGCCAGCAGCTTAGACGGGGCCTCCTACAATGAGCAGTTCTTC
CDR3 protein: CASSLDGASYNEQFF
V gene: TRBV11-3
D gene: NA
clone size: NA
J gene: TRBJ2-1

CDR3 DNA: TGCAGCGTTGAGGATCGGGAGGGCCCTGGCGAGCAGTACTTC
CDR3 protein: CSVEDREGPGEQYF
V gene: TRBV29-1
D gene: TRBD2
clone size: few
J gene: TRBJ2-7

CDR3 DNA: TGTGCTAGCAGTTTAATATCGGATGATAGAACCTACAATGAGCAGTTCTTC
CDR3 protein: CASSLISDDRTYNEQFF
V gene: TRBV27
D gene: NA
clone size: NA
J gene: TRBJ2-1

CDR3 DNA: TGTGCCAGCAGCGCCCCTCAGGGACGGCCGTCCTACGAGCAGTACTTC
CDR3 protein: CASSAPQGRPSYEQYF
V gene: TRBV7-9
D gene: NA
clone size: NA
J gene: TRBJ2-7

CDR3 DNA: TGTGCCAGTAGTATTTTCGCCAGCGGGAGGTACGAGCAGTACTTC
CDR3 protein: CASSIFASGRYEQYF
V gene: TRBV19
D gene: TRBD2
clone size: NA
J gene: TRBJ2-7

CDR3 DNA: TGTGCCAGCAGGGTGGACGCGGGATACGAGCAGTACTTC
CDR3 protein: CASRVDAGYEQYF
V gene: TRBV28
D gene: NA
clone size: NA
J gene: TRBJ2-7

CDR3 DNA: TGTGCCAGCAGTGGGCAGGGTACCTACGAGCAGTACTTC
CDR3 protein: CASSGQGTYEQYF
V gene: TRBV6-1
D gene: NA
clone size: NA
J gene: TRBJ2-7

CDR3 DNA: TGTGCCAGCAGCTCCCCCGAGTCGGACTACGAGCAGTACTTC
CDR3 protein: CASSSPESDYEQYF
V gene: TRBV7-9
D gene: NA
clone size: NA
J gene: TRBJ2-7

CDR3 DNA: TGTGCCAGCAGCTTAGTCAGCCACACCGGGGAGCTGTTTTTT
CDR3 protein: CASSLVSHTGELFF
V gene: TRBV11-2
D gene: NA
clone size: NA
J gene: TRBJ2-2

CDR3 DNA: TGTGCCAGCAGTTTAGGGATCGGGGAGCAGTACTTC
CDR3 protein: CASSLGIGEQYF
V gene: TRBV28
D gene: NA
clone size: NA
J gene: TRBJ2-7

CDR3 DNA: TGTGCCAGCAGACCCCGGAGGGGGGGTAGGTCGGATACGCAGTATTTT
CDR3 protein: CASRPRRGGRSDTQYF
V gene: TRBV28
D gene: NA
clone size: NA
J gene: TRBJ2-3